A selection of T cell receptor beta chains follows, all from one sample in a study of blood T cells in healthy people across ages. MiXCR, applied by TCRdb to the 5' RACE reads, yields one record per CDR3 protein. The table includes about 930,000 distinct CDR3 sequences, 25% to 35% detected once. A further study also used this sample, focusing on T cells of mothers and their children.

The sample taken for sequencing was blood. The receptors shown here come from a woman aged 40 to 55 in good health. Each CDR3 is given without its conserved first and last residue. The order of the fields is J gene, V gene, CDR3 protein.

>TRBJ2-3|TRBV6-5
ASSYPGPTQY
>TRBJ2-1|TRBV6-2/TRBV6-3
ASILSGGGYNEQF
>TRBJ2-1|TRBV11-2
ASRGTLGVRNEQF
>TRBJ1-1|TRBV12-3/TRBV12-4
ASSQDRAAF
>TRBJ1-1|TRBV3-1
ASSPEGSQSLNTEAF
>TRBJ2-4|TRBV18
ASSPDFISGEQY
>TRBJ1-5|TRBV24-1
ATSDTGTGGQPQH
>TRBJ2-4|TRBV28
ASSLRDRGSNIQY
>TRBJ2-7|TRBV9
ASSATGQGYSEQY
>TRBJ2-3|TRBV20-1
SARRQSTDTQY
>TRBJ2-3|TRBV11-2
ASSPPPAGSDTQY
>TRBJ1-1|TRBV7-2
ASSLGDSRAF
>TRBJ1-4|TRBV5-6
ASSPGTINEKLF
>TRBJ2-6|TRBV20-1
SAPGTGRSGANVLT
>TRBJ2-3|TRBV20-1
SARDLTTSGGPTDTQY
>TRBJ1-2|TRBV7-9
ASSLVGPAVNYGYT
>TRBJ2-1|TRBV7-9
ASSLPARLAIYNEQF